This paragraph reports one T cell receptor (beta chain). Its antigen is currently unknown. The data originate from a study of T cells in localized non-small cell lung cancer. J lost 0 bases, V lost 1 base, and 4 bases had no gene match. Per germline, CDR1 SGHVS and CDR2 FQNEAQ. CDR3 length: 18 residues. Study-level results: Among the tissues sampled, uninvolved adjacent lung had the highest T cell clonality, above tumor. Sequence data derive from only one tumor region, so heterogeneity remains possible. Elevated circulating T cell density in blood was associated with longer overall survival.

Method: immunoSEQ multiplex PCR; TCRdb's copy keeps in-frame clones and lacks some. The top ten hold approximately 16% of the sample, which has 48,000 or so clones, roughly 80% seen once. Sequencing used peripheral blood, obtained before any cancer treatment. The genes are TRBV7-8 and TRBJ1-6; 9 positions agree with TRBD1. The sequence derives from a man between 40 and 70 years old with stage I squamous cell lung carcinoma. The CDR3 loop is CASSLGGTGSSYNSPLHF. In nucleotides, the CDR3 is TGTGCCAGCAGCTTAGGGGGGACAGGGAGCTCCTATAATTCACCCCTCCACTTT.